One sample yielded the 27 T cell receptor beta chains listed below, sequenced in a study of molecular identifiers for immune sequencing clone quantification. One entry per CDR3 protein results from TCRdb running MiXCR on the PCR reads. Of more than 450,000 distinct CDR3 sequences listed, about a fifth are singletons. Sequenced input: naive CD8+ T cells from blood, with Jurkat cell RNA spiked in. Subset here: FACS-sorted CD8+CD4-CCR7+CD45RA+ naive T cells. The origin of the receptors is a human donor in good health. Some libraries in this study had Jurkat cell RNA spiked in.

As to this clonotype: Since a much larger clone is just one base distant, this may be a read error. The chain carries TRBV7-9 and TRBJ2-2; D is uncertain. Germline assignment: CDR1 SEHNR and CDR2 FQNEAQ (reference sequence). This CDR3 is built from 16 residues. CDR3 sequence (DNA): TGTGCCAGCAGCTTGGAGTGGCTCGCGAACGCCGGGGAGCTGTTTTTT. It encodes CASSLEWLANAGELFF.

This clonotype was detected ten times or more. The chain uses TRBV7-2 and TRBJ2-1; 7 positions agree with TRBD2. Trimming at V came to 5 bases and at J to 7 bases, leaving 8 bases not matched to a gene. Germline V gene data show CDR1 as SGHTA and CDR2 as FQGNSA. The CDR3 is 14 residues long. In DNA form, the CDR3 reads TGTGCCAGCAGCCTAATGGGGACTACTAATGAGCAGTTCTTC. Amino acid sequence: CASSLMGTTNEQFF. The full variable domain, completed using reference TRBV7-2 and TRBJ2-1, is GAGVSQSPSNKVTEKGKDVELRCDPISGHTALYWYRQSLGQGLEFLIYFQGNSAPDKSGLPSDRFSAERTGGSVSTLTIQRTQQEDSAVYLCASSLMGTTNEQFFGPGTRLTVL.

The chain carries TRBV7-8 and TRBJ2-1, with D perhaps given as TRBD1 or TRBD2 (5 bases each). Germline V gives CDR1 SGHVS, CDR2 FQNEAQ. Trimming left V 2 bases short and J 4 bases short, with 30 bases between. The CDR3 has 21 amino acids. The CDR3 region has the DNA TGTGCCAGCAGCTTACCCGGGACCGGAGCCCACAGCTCGGGGCCTTACAATGAGCAGTTCTTC. Its protein is CASSLPGTGAHSSGPYNEQFF.

The chain joins TRBV7-9 to TRBJ2-3; TRBD1 aligns across 8 bases. The germline gives CDR1 SEHNR, CDR2 FQNEAQ (reference sequence). This CDR3 comprises 17 residues. With 8 bases clipped from V and 2 bases from J, the junction kept 15 bases outside the gene matches. CDR3 amino acids: CASQPATGDWDTDTQYF. CDR3 DNA sequence: TGTGCCAGCCAGCCCGCGACAGGGGATTGGGACACAGATACGCAGTATTTT. Supplemented by reference TRBV7-9 and TRBJ2-3, the full variable domain reads DTGVSQNPRHKITKRGQNVTFRCDPISEHNRLYWYRQTLGQGPEFLTYFQNEAQLEKSRLLSDRFSAERPKGSFSTLEIQRTEQGDSAMYLCASQPATGDWDTDTQYFGPGTRLTVL.

With respect to this clonotype: A clone one base away is much larger, so this may be a read error. The V call is TRBV7-9, the J call TRBJ1-4; D is undetermined. Germline CDR1 is SEHNR and CDR2 is FQNEAQ (reference sequence). The length of the CDR3 is 15 residues. Trimming shortened V by 0 bases and J by 8 bases, and 13 bases separated the two germline ends. CDR3 protein: CASSLAEALDEKLFF. The DNA for the CDR3 is TGTGCCAGCAGCTTAGCAGAGGCCCTAGACGAAAAACTGTTTTTT. Drawing the rest from reference TRBV7-9 and TRBJ1-4, the complete variable domain is DTGVSQNPRHKITKRGQNVTFRCDPISEHNRLYWYRQTLGQGPEFLTYFQNEAQLEKSRLLSDRFSAERPKGSFSTLEIQRTEQGDSAMYLCASSLAEALDEKLFFGSGTQLSVL.

On this clonotype itself: This clone may be a read error of a much larger clone one base away. The chain has TRBV7-2 and TRBJ2-3; D unclear. The DNA end is a closer match to TRBJ1-5, so the J assignment may be wrong. Germline V lookup: CDR1 SGHTA, CDR2 FQGNSA. The CDR3 contains 14 residues. The CDR3 DNA reads TGTGCCAGCAGCCCAGGACTAGCGGGAGATACGCAGCATTTT. This gives the protein CASSPGLAGDTQHF.

A word on this clonotype: Since a much larger clone is just one base distant, this may be a read error. The chain uses TRBV5-1 and TRBJ2-5, with 7 bases fitting TRBD1. The CDR3 runs 13 residues. J lost 9 bases, V lost 3 bases, and 8 bases had no gene match. CDR1 is SGHRS, CDR2 YFSETQ, per germline. This CDR3 is CASSWDSPEAQYF. For the CDR3, the DNA is TGCGCCAGCAGCTGGGACAGTCCGGAGGCCCAGTACTTC. The complete variable domain, with remaining parts taken from reference TRBV5-1 and TRBJ2-5, reads KAGVTQTPRYLIKTRGQQVTLSCSPISGHRSVSWYQQTPGQGLQFLFEYFSETQRNKGNFPGRFSGRQFSNSRSEMNVSTLELGDSALYLCASSWDSPEAQYFGPGTRLLVL.

In regard to this clonotype: Possible read error: a much larger clone is one base away. This chain joins TRBV5-1 and TRBJ2-1; D assignment may be TRBD1 or TRBD2 (5 bases each). Per germline, CDR1 SGHRS and CDR2 YFSETQ. The CDR3 is made up of 16 amino acids. The V end was cut by 0 bases, the J end by 6 bases, with 16 bases between. CDR3: CASSLVGGARSNEQFF. The CDR3 DNA follows: TGCGCCAGCAGCTTGGTTGGGGGTGCTAGGAGCAATGAGCAGTTCTTC. Together with reference TRBV5-1 and TRBJ2-1, the CDR3 gives the full variable domain: KAGVTQTPRYLIKTRGQQVTLSCSPISGHRSVSWYQQTPGQGLQFLFEYFSETQRNKGNFPGRFSGRQFSNSRSEMNVSTLELGDSALYLCASSLVGGARSNEQFFGPGTRLTVL.

In this sample, this clonotype turned up many times. V usage is TRBV7-9 and J usage is TRBJ1-1; D is ambiguous. The CDR3 is made up of 15 amino acids. Trimming pared 4 bases from V and 5 bases from J, leaving 17 bases between. The germline gives CDR1 SEHNR, CDR2 FQNEAQ (reference sequence). In DNA form, the CDR3 reads TGTGCCAGCAGCTCCGGGTCGGCAAGTGTGACTGAAGCTTTCTTT. As protein: CASSSGSASVTEAFF.

The chain links TRBV19 to TRBJ2-7; a weak D match, TRBD2 (6 bases). The CDR3 spans 15 residues. Germline V gives CDR1 LNHDA, CDR2 SQIVND (reference sequence). V was trimmed by 2 bases and J by 3 bases, leaving 14 bases between them. CDR3 amino acids: CASSILGGTIYEQYF. The CDR3 DNA reads as TGTGCCAGTAGTATACTGGGCGGGACCATCTACGAGCAGTACTTC.

This clonotype was counted at least ten times. The V gene is TRBV20-1, the J gene TRBJ2-3, with D perhaps TRBD1 or TRBD2 (6 bases each). The CDR3 is 14 amino acids. Trimming cost V 4 bases and J 0 bases, with 11 bases left between them. The germline gives CDR1 DFQATT, CDR2 SNEGSKA (reference sequence). The CDR3 nucleotides read TGCAGTGCTATACCGGGGGCCAGCACAGATACGCAGTATTTT. Its protein product is CSAIPGASTDTQYF.

The chain is built from TRBV2 and TRBJ2-5; D is unresolved. Germline CDR1 SNHLY, CDR2 FYNNEI. Trimming shortened V by 0 bases and J by 0 bases, and 11 bases separated the two germline ends. CDR3 length equals 16 residues. The DNA of the CDR3 is TGTGCCAGCAGTGAAGCGCCGGGCGGAGACCAAGAGACCCAGTACTTC. This encodes CASSEAPGGDQETQYF.

The sample holds many counts of this clonotype. The rearrangement uses TRBV7-9 and TRBJ2-7; D remains ambiguous. The CDR3 is 15 amino acids. V lost 4 bases, J lost 6 bases, and 19 bases lay in between. Germline CDR1 reads SEHNR; CDR2 reads FQNEAQ (reference sequence). CDR3 residues: CASSSPRGRAGEQYF. CDR3 nucleotides: TGTGCCAGCAGCTCACCCCGAGGACGGGCTGGCGAGCAGTACTTC.

This clonotype was recorded at least ten times. The chain uses TRBV29-1 and TRBJ2-3; D is tentatively TRBD1 or TRBD2 (5 bases each). V lost 5 bases and J 10 bases, leaving 19 bases between the germline ends. Germline-derived CDR1 and CDR2 are SQVTM and ANQGSEA. The CDR3 is 13 amino acids. CDR3 DNA sequence: TGCAGCGTTCACCGGGACGGGGAGAACTCGCAGTATTTT. Its protein product is CSVHRDGENSQYF.

Notes on this clonotype: The conserved phenylalanine or tryptophan is not found at the CDR3 terminus, so this likely reflects a read error. The chain has TRBV7-2 and TRBJ1-4; TRBD1 matches at 9 bases. Looked up from germline, CDR1 is SGHTA and CDR2 is FQGNSA. The V gene end was trimmed by 5 bases and the J gene end by 5 bases; junction bases not matched to a gene: 3. This CDR3 is 14 amino acids long. The CDR3 sequence: CASSSGTGNEKLFL. In DNA, the CDR3 is TGTGCCAGCAGCAGTGGGACAGGGAATGAAAAACTGTTTCTT.

The rearrangement links TRBV4-3 to TRBJ1-1; D remains unclear. This CDR3 contains 17 residues. Germline lookup yields CDR1 LGHNA and CDR2 YSLEER. V lost 1 base, J lost 0 bases, and 15 bases lay in between. In nucleotides, the CDR3 is TGCGCCAGCAGCCAAGGAAAAGTTGGCTCCCTGAACACTGAAGCTTTCTTT. It encodes CASSQGKVGSLNTEAFF.

The sample holds a few counts of this clonotype. The V call is TRBV12-3 or TRBV12-4, the J call TRBJ2-1, with D unclear. The length of the CDR3 is 13 residues. Deletions cut 5 bases from V and 8 bases from J, with 13 bases between. For the CDR3, the DNA is TGTGCCAGCAGTCTGGCCCCTCGTGATGAGCAGTTCTTC. This encodes CASSLAPRDEQFF.

A remark on this clonotype: This may arise from a read error, as a much more abundant clone is one base away. For the CDR3, the DNA is TGTGCCAGCAGTTTATTCGTCCGGGGTGTGACAGATACGCAGTATTTT. Its protein product is CASSLFVRGVTDTQYF. The chain employs TRBV27 and TRBJ2-3; possibly TRBD2 for D (5 bases). The CDR3 totals 16 residues. V was cut by 1 base and J by 3 bases, with 14 bases left in between. Germline V CDR1 and CDR2: MNHEY, SMNVEV (reference sequence).

The chain is built from TRBV19 and TRBJ1-1; D is unresolved. The CDR3 is 14 amino acids. Trimming cost V 3 bases and J 5 bases, with 13 bases left between them. Germline-derived CDR1 and CDR2 are LNHDA and SQIVND (reference sequence). The CDR3 spells CASSMAGLRTEAFF. CDR3 bases: TGTGCCAGTAGTATGGCCGGGTTAAGGACTGAAGCTTTCTTT. Variable domain in full (rest from reference TRBV19 and TRBJ1-1): DGGITQSPKYLFRKEGQNVTLSCEQNLNHDAMYWYRQDPGQGLRLIYYSQIVNDFQKGDIAEGYSVSREKKESFPLTVTSAQKNPTAFYLCASSMAGLRTEAFFGQGTRLTVV.

This clonotype turned up a few times. CDR3 in DNA: TGTGCTAGTGGACTACAGGGCGCCAATGACGACGAGCAGTACTTC. It encodes CASGLQGANDDEQYF. The gene calls are TRBV12-5 and TRBJ2-7; tentatively, D is TRBD1 (6 bases). CDR1 is LGHNT and CDR2 is FRNRAP in the germline V gene. With 6 bases removed from V and 5 bases from J, the gap between germline ends came to 20 bases. This CDR3 has 15 residues.

This clonotype was detected many times. The rearrangement links TRBV4-3 to TRBJ2-3; 9 bases map to TRBD2. Looked up from germline, CDR1 is LGHNA and CDR2 is YSLEER. The CDR3 runs 19 residues. Germline trimming cut 0 bases from V and 6 bases from J; bases unmatched to any gene: 16. In nucleotides, the CDR3 is TGCGCCAGCAGCCAAGAGGCGTTAGGGTTTCTAGCGGGATTGGATACGCAGTATTTT. Residues: CASSQEALGFLAGLDTQYF.

This clonotype was seen many times. The chain links TRBV29-1 to TRBJ1-4; a weak D match, TRBD1 (5 bases). In germline, CDR1 is SQVTM, CDR2 ANQGSEA. This CDR3 spans 15 amino acids. V was pared by 4 bases and J by 0 bases, with 12 bases between. This chain's CDR3 is CSVAGTVATNEKLFF. The CDR3 bases are TGCAGCGTTGCTGGGACGGTTGCAACTAATGAAAAACTGTTTTTT.

The chain links TRBV19 to TRBJ2-1; D is uncertain. The V and J ends lost 3 bases and 0 bases respectively, with 9 bases between them. Germline lookup yields CDR1 LNHDA and CDR2 SQIVND (reference sequence). The CDR3 has 15 amino acids. Written as DNA, the CDR3 is TGTGCCAGTAGTATTGGTTTTAGCTCCTACAATGAGCAGTTCTTC. This codes for CASSIGFSSYNEQFF. Based on the CDR3 plus reference TRBV19 and TRBJ2-1, the full variable domain is DGGITQSPKYLFRKEGQNVTLSCEQNLNHDAMYWYRQDPGQGLRLIYYSQIVNDFQKGDIAEGYSVSREKKESFPLTVTSAQKNPTAFYLCASSIGFSSYNEQFFGPGTRLTVL.

Note on this clonotype: This may come from a read error, since a much larger clone is one base off. The V call is TRBV4-3, the J call TRBJ2-7; 7 bases agree with TRBD2. CDR3 size: 15 residues. The germline gives CDR1 LGHNA, CDR2 YSLEER. The CDR3 is CASSQDREAAYELYF. In nucleotides, the CDR3 is TGCGCCAGCAGCCAAGATCGGGAGGCGGCCTACGAGCTGTACTTC.

The V gene is TRBV5-6, the J gene TRBJ2-5; D not resolved. CDR1 and CDR2 from the germline V gene are SGHDT and YYEEEE. CDR3 length: 12 residues. V shed 4 bases and J shed 5 bases, with 9 bases lying between them. The CDR3 DNA follows: TGTGCCAGCAGCGAGCTGGGGGAGACCCAGTACTTC. Protein sequence: CASSELGETQYF.

This clonotype came up many times. This chain uses TRBV28 with TRBJ1-5, with a weak D call TRBD1 (6 bases). V lost 2 bases to trimming and J lost 2 bases, with 16 bases between them. Germline-derived CDR1 and CDR2 are MDHEN and SYDVKM. The CDR3 spans 17 residues. DNA of the CDR3: TGTGCCAGCAGTTTAGGCCCAGGCGAGGGGGGCAATCAGCCCCAGCATTTT. Protein product: CASSLGPGEGGNQPQHF.

A note on this clonotype: One base away lies a much larger clone, so this may be a sequencing read error. The chain carries TRBV6-5 and TRBJ1-1; D gene uncertain. Germline loops: CDR1 MNHEY, CDR2 SVGAGI. The CDR3 runs to 14 residues. CDR3 sequence: CARSPPLRRTEAFF. The CDR3 nucleotides read TGTGCCCGCAGTCCACCCCTTCGAAGGACTGAAGCTTTCTTT.